The rows below give T cell receptor beta chains drawn from one sample of a study of vaccination and CD4 T cells after COVID-19. Each CDR3 protein is one row after TCRdb ran MiXCR on the PCR reads. The repertoire consists of around 13,000 distinct CDR3 sequences, with roughly half occurring once and the leading ten covering 15% to 19%. These TCRs' antigens remain unknown. What was sequenced was CD4+ T cells from blood, cultured in vitro. Every receptor here comes from a human donor who had recovered from COVID-19. Each CDR3 is given with its conserved first and last residue. Each record gives: D gene, clone size, V gene, J gene, CDR3 protein, CDR3 DNA. A D gene is named only where the DNA matches it firmly. Size is omitted from some rows. Given values are once, few, many or a class for expanded clones.

-,-,TRBV2,TRBJ1-6,CASSEQSNSPLHF,TGTGCCAGCAGTGAACAGTCAAATTCACCCCTCCACTTT
-,-,TRBV6-5,TRBJ2-3,CASSYSKSTDTQYF,TGTGCCAGCAGTTACTCGAAGTCTACAGATACGCAGTATTTT
-,-,TRBV19,TRBJ2-4,CASRTNDIQYF,TGTGCCAGTAGGACAAATGACATTCAGTACTTC
TRBD2,few,TRBV7-2,TRBJ2-4,CASSLLAGEVSF,TGTGCCAGCAGCCTACTAGCGGGAGAGGTCTCCTTC
-,few,TRBV4-2,TRBJ2-1,CASSQEATSGSYNEQFF,TGTGCCAGCAGCCAAGAGGCGACATCCGGGTCCTACAATGAGCAGTTCTTC
-,-,TRBV4-2,TRBJ2-5,CASSQDQGRLYQETQYF,TGTGCCAGCAGCCAAGATCAAGGTAGACTATACCAAGAGACCCAGTACTTC
TRBD1,few,TRBV6-1,TRBJ1-5,CASSPIRTGDLQPQHF,TGTGCCAGCAGTCCTATCCGGACAGGGGATCTTCAGCCCCAGCATTTT
-,medium-sized,TRBV6-2/TRBV6-3,TRBJ2-1,CASGNFGGNEQFF,TGTGCCAGCGGGAACTTTGGGGGGAATGAGCAGTTCTTC
TRBD1,-,TRBV27,TRBJ1-6,CASSGTGAAYNSPLHF,TGTGCCAGCAGTGGGACAGGGGCGGCCTATAATTCACCCCTCCACTTT
-,-,TRBV19,TRBJ1-2,CASTLGAAGSYGYTF,TGTGCCAGTACGTTGGGCGCGGCAGGGTCATATGGCTACACCTTC
TRBD1,-,TRBV7-4,TRBJ2-7,CASSRPGQGAYEQYF,TGTGCCAGCAGCCGTCCGGGACAGGGGGCCTACGAGCAGTACTTC
-,-,TRBV7-2,TRBJ2-3,CASSLRDFSDTQYF,TGTGCCAGCAGCCTGAGGGACTTCTCAGATACGCAGTATTTT
-,few,TRBV7-8,TRBJ1-5,CASSALGGGLGNQPQHF,TGTGCCAGCAGCGCCCTAGGGGGGGGCTTGGGCAATCAGCCCCAGCATTTT
-,-,TRBV27,TRBJ2-3,CASSLGRRSSTDTQYF,TGTGCCAGCAGTTTGGGCAGGAGGTCTAGCACAGATACGCAGTATTTT
TRBD1,-,TRBV24-1,TRBJ1-1,CATSDSGQENTEAFF,TGTGCCACCAGTGATTCCGGACAGGAGAACACTGAAGCTTTCTTT
-,few,TRBV6-1,TRBJ2-3,CASSEALEIDTQYF,TGTGCCAGCAGTGAAGCGCTAGAAATAGATACGCAGTATTTT
TRBD1,-,TRBV19,TRBJ1-2,CAASIRQGLIYGYTF,TGTGCCGCTTCAATAAGACAGGGCCTCATCTATGGCTACACCTTC
-,-,TRBV15,TRBJ2-2,CATSPAKAAWHTGELFF,TGTGCCACCAGCCCGGCCAAAGCAGCTTGGCACACCGGGGAGCTGTTTTTT
-,-,TRBV2,TRBJ2-3,CASSGFSASTDTQYF,TGTGCCAGCAGTGGTTTTAGCGCAAGCACAGATACGCAGTATTTT
-,-,TRBV18,TRBJ2-7,CASSPPRAGSYEQYF,TGTGCCAGCTCACCACCCAGGGCAGGCTCCTACGAGCAGTACTTC
-,-,TRBV27,TRBJ2-6,CASRSGTSGANVLTF,TGTGCCAGCAGGTCAGGGACGTCTGGGGCCAACGTCCTGACTTTC
TRBD2,-,TRBV19,TRBJ2-1,CASSRLAGGAYNEQFF,TGTGCCAGTAGCCGACTAGCGGGAGGCGCCTACAATGAGCAGTTCTTC